This T cell receptor beta chain was recorded in a study of PD-1 blockade in classical Hodgkin lymphoma (dated by TCRdb to 2019 to 2021). About the full investigation: Nivolumab dosing was 3 mg/kg intravenously every 2 weeks, continuing until either disease progression or unacceptable toxicity. The study used TCR beta sequencing and CyTOF to define a peripheral blood immune signature of response to PD-1 blockade in classical Hodgkin lymphoma.

On the study overall, not on this receptor specifically: Baseline TCR diversity was reported as lower in newly diagnosed patients than in healthy donors, and lower still in relapsed/refractory patients. Lower diversity was observed in patients in whom nivolumab was started less than 1 year after ASCT, and these patients were excluded from later analyses so that confounding by immune reconstitution would be avoided. The study was limited to a single clinical trial cohort, and causes of repertoire differences, possibly disease activity or prior therapy, remained undefined. Trial patients with a complete response had baseline diversity similar to that of newly diagnosed patients, while partial responders and progressors had significantly lower diversity. CD4+ but not CD8+ TCR diversity rose significantly by C4D1 (p=0.0027 vs p=0.16), most apparent in complete responders (p=0.02).

The time point label of this sample denotes: cycle 1 day 1 (C1D1), immediately before nivolumab initiation. Relapse after autologous stem cell transplantation had occurred in all trial patients, and cohorts A, B and C were distinguished by prior brentuximab vedotin exposure. Using a Miltenyi CD4+ T cell isolation kit, CD4+ T cells were purified from thawed PBMCs through magnetic negative selection. The trial cohort included 50 to 70 patients with relapsed/refractory classical Hodgkin lymphoma, and each patient had a best overall response of complete response, partial response or progressive disease. Single-agent nivolumab was administered to trial patients in the multi-cohort phase II CheckMate 205 trial. An independent review committee assessed best overall response using the 2007 International Working Group response criteria. PBMCs from the trial were collected at three points: immediately before nivolumab initiation (C1D1), and during therapy at cycle 2 day 1 and cycle 4 day 1. Peripheral blood was collected in 8 mL Vacutainer Cell Preparation Tubes, from which PBMCs were isolated by centrifugation and then cryopreserved. Purified CD4+ and CD8+ fractions were prepared only for cases with an additional available PBMC sample. Magnetically labelled cells were removed on LS columns in a quadroMACS separator, and the flow-through was retained as the purified fraction.

Including cysteine and phenylalanine, the CDR3 has 19 amino acids. The sequence is cut down to CDR3 DNA, 57 bases in frame from base 1. Trimming leaves V shorter by 2 bases and J shorter by 2 bases, with the junction holding 9 bases beyond the gene matches. CDR1 and CDR2 were assigned from the germline V gene as SGHTA and FQGTGA. The Qiagen DNeasy kit was used to extract genomic DNA both from unsorted PBMCs and from the negatively selected CD4+ and CD8+ fractions. Using primers that anneal to V and J segments, immunoSEQ multiplex PCR amplified the TCR beta CDR3 regions. Amplification bias was minimized using a synthetic immune receptor repertoire, and residual bias was removed computationally after sequencing. Under the source paper's analysis protocol: Custom Python scripts were used to quantify repertoire diversity as the Shannon entropy index. Unsorted, CD4+ and CD8+ repertoires were analyzed separately, except for combined analyses in which CD4+ and CD8+ sequences were merged in silico. A clone was considered expanded if an increase in frequency of at least 2-fold after treatment relative to C1D1 was found, and a pseudocount of 0.5 was applied to clones undetected at baseline. Singleton clones were defined as clones with 0 or 1 copy at C1D1, and non-singleton clones were defined as clones with 2 or more copies. Clones expanded in unsorted samples were assigned a CD4+, CD8+ or unknown annotation through matching of protein sequences in sorted samples from the same patient. Diversity changes from C1D1 to C4D1 were tested in paired samples using Wilcoxon tests. This immuneACCESS table, as held by TCRdb, lists in-frame sequences with V and J called but not all clones. Of the missing ones, under half trace to an unresolved V gene in checked studies; the others have no known cause. That table gives V, J and clone size, and the DNA gave D and trimming. Counted in this sample were about 35,000 clones; around 90% of them appeared once. Less than 0.3% of the sample comes from the top ten.

On this clone itself: Its antigen is not yet known. There are no base qualities to consult, and no much larger clone falls within one base.

Here the chain combines TRBV7-3 and TRBJ2-3, with TRBD2 identical over 14 junction bases. Sequencing used CD4+ T cells from blood, obtained at baseline. The TCR was taken from a human donor with classical Hodgkin lymphoma. The nucleotide sequence is TGTGCCAGCAGCTTAGGACAACCGGGACTAGCGGGAGTCACAGATACGCAGTATTTT. This is translated as CASSLGQPGLAGVTDTQYF. The CDR3 plus the reference TRBV7-3 and TRBJ2-3 genes for the other parts give the full variable domain: GAGVSQTPSNKVTEKGKYVELRCDPISGHTALYWYRQSLGQGPEFLIYFQGTGAADDSGLPNDRFFAVRPEGSVSTLKIQRTERGDSAVYLCASSLGQPGLAGVTDTQYFGPGTRLTVL.